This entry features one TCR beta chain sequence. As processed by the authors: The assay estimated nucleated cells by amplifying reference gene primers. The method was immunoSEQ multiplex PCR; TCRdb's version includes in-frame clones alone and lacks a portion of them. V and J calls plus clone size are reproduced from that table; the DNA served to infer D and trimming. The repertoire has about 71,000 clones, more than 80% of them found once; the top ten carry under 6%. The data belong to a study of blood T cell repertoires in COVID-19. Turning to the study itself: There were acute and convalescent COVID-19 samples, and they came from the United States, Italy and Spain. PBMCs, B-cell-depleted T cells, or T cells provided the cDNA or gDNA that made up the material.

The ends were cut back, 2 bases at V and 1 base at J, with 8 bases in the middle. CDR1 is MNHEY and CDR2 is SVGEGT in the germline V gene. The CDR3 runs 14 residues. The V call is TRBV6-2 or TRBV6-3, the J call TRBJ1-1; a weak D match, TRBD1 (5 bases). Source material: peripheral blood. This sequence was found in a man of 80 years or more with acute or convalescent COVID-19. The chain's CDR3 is CASSYLQGNTEAFF. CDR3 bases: TGTGCCAGCAGTTACCTGCAGGGGAACACTGAAGCTTTCTTT.